This T cell receptor (beta chain) is drawn from a study of blood T cell repertoires in COVID-19. The wider study: Specimens from acute and convalescent COVID-19 originated in the United States, Italy and Spain.

Data came from immunoSEQ multiplex PCR; TCRdb stores just in-frame clones and leaves some out. The sample lists 290,000 or so clones, 65% to 90% occurring once. V was trimmed by 3 bases and J by 6 bases, leaving 15 bases between them. The germline gives CDR1 SEHNR, CDR2 FQNEAQ (reference sequence). The CDR3 totals 14 residues. The specimen was peripheral blood. This receptor was identified in a man aged 45-65 years with active or convalescent COVID-19. The chain uses TRBV7-9 and TRBJ2-7, with D perhaps TRBD2 (6 bases). CDR3 protein: CASSFLLDGGEQYF. In nucleotides, the CDR3 is TGTGCCAGCAGCTTCCTACTAGACGGGGGCGAGCAGTACTTC.